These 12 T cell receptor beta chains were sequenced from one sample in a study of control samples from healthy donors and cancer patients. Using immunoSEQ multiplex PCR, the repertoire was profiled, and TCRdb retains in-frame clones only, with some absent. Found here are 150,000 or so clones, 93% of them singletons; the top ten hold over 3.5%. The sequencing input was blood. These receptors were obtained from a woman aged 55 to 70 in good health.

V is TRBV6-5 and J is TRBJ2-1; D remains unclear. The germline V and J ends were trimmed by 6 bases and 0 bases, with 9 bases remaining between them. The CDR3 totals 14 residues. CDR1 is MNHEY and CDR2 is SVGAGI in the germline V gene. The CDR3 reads CASSPPGSYNEQFF. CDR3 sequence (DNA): TGTGCCAGCAGCCCCCCAGGCTCCTACAATGAGCAGTTCTTC.

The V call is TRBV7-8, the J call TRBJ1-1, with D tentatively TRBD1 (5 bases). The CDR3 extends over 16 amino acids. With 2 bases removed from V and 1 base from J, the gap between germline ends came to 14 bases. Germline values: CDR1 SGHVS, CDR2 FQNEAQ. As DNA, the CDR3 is TGTGCCAGCAGCTTATTCCGGGACTATTCGAACACTGAAGCTTTCTTT. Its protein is CASSLFRDYSNTEAFF.

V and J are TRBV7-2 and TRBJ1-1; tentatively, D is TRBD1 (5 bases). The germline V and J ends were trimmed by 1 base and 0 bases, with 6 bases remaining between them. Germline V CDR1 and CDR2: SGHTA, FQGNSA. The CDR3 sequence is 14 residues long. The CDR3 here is CASSLGGLNTEAFF. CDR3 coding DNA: TGTGCCAGCAGCTTAGGGGGGTTGAACACTGAAGCTTTCTTT.

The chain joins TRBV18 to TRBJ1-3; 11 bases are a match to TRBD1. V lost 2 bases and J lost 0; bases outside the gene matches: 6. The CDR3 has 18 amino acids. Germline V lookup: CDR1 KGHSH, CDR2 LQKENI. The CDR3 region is CASSPWDRGDLSGNTIYF. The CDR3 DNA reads TGTGCCAGCTCACCATGGGACAGGGGGGATCTCTCTGGAAACACCATATATTTT.

The CDR3 DNA follows: TGTGCCTGGAGTCCTCTGACGAACACTGAAGCTTTCTTT. It codes for CAWSPLTNTEAFF. The rearrangement uses TRBV30 and TRBJ1-1; D gene uncertain. The germline gives CDR1 GTSNPN, CDR2 SVGIG (reference sequence). The CDR3 has 13 amino acids. V dropped 2 bases and J dropped 1 base, with 8 bases sitting between them.

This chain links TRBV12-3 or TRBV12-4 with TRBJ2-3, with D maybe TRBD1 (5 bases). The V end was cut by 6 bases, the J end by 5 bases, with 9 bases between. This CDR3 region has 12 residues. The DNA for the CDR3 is TGTGCCAGCAGCTCAAGGGGAGATACGCAGTATTTT. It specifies CASSSRGDTQYF.

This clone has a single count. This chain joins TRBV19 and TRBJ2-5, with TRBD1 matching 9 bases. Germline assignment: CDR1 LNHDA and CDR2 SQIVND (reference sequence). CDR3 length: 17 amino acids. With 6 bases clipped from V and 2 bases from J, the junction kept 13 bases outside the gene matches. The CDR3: CASRKITGTGRQETQYF. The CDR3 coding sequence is TGTGCCAGTAGGAAGATAACCGGGACAGGGCGGCAAGAGACCCAGTACTTC.

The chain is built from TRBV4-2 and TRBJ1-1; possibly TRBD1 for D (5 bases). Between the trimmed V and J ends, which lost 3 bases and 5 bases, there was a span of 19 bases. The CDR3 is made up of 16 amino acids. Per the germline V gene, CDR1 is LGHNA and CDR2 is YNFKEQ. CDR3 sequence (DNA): TGTGCCAGCAGCCAGGGGCGGGAGCACTCCTGGACTGAAGCTTTCTTT. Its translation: CASSQGREHSWTEAFF.

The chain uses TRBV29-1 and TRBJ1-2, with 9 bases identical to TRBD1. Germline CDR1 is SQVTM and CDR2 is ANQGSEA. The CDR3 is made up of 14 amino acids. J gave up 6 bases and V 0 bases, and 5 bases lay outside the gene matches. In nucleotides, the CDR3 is TGCAGCGTTGAAGATGGGGGACAGGGACATGGCTACACCTTC. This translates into CSVEDGGQGHGYTF.

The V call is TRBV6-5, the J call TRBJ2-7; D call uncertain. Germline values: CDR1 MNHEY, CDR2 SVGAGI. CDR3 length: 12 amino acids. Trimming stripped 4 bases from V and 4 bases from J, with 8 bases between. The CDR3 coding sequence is TGTGCCAGCAGTTTCGACTCTTACGAGCAGTACTTC. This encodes CASSFDSYEQYF.

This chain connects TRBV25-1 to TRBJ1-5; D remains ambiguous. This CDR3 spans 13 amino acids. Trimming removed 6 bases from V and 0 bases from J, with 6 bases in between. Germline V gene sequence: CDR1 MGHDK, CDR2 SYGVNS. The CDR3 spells CASRENSNQPQHF. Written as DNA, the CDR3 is TGTGCCAGCAGAGAGAATAGCAATCAGCCCCAGCATTTT.

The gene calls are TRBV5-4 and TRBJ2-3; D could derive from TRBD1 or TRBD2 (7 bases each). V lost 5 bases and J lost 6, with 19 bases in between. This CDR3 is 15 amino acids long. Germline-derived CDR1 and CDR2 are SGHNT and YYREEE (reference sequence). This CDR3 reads CASSNVDREGDTQYF. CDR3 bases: TGTGCCAGCAGTAATGTTGACAGGGAGGGGGATACGCAGTATTTT.